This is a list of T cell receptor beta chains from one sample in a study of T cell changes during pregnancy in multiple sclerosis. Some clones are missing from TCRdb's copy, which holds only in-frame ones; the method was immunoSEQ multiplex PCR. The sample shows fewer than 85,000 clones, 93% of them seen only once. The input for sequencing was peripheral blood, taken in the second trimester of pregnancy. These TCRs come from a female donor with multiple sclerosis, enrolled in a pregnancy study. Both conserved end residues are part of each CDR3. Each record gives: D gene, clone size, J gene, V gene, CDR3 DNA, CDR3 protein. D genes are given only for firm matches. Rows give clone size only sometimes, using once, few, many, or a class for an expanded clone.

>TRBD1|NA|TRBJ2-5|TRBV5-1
TGCGCCAGCAGCTGGGGGGACAGGGAGGGCGAGACCCAGTACTTC
CASSWGDREGETQYF
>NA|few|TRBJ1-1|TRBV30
TGTGCCTGGAATTGGGGCTTGAACACTGAAGCTTTCTTT
CAWNWGLNTEAFF
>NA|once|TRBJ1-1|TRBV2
TGTGCCAGCAGGCCCCTCGGAGGGCGGAACACTGAAGCTTTCTTT
CASRPLGGRNTEAFF
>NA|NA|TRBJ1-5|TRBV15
TGTGCCACCAGCAGAGTGGGCAGCAATCAGCCCCAGCATTTT
CATSRVGSNQPQHF
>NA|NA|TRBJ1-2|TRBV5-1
TGCGCCAGCAGCTTGGGACAGGAATTCTATGGCTACACCTTC
CASSLGQEFYGYTF
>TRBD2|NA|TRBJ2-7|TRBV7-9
TGTGCCAGCAGCTTAGCGGGGGGGTCCTACGAGCAGTACTTC
CASSLAGGSYEQYF
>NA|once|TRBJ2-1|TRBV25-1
TGTGCCAGCAGTGAATTGGGCCAGGGCGCTGAGCAGTTCTTC
CASSELGQGAEQFF
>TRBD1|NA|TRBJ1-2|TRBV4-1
TGCGCCAGCAGCCAACCCGGGACAGGGCATGGCTACACCTTC
CASSQPGTGHGYTF
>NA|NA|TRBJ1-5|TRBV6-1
TGTGCCAGCAACTCGGGACTTGGGCGAAGTCAGCCCCAGCATTTT
CASNSGLGRSQPQHF
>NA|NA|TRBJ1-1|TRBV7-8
TGTGCCAGCAGCTTAGGTCGGTCGAACACTGAAGCTTTCTTT
CASSLGRSNTEAFF
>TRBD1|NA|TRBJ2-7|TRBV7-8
TGTGCCAGCAGCCGGGACAGGGGGGAGCAGTACTTC
CASSRDRGEQYF
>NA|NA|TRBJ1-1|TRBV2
TGTGCCAGCAGGAGTAGTGGGCTTAACACTGAAGCTTTCTTT
CASRSSGLNTEAFF
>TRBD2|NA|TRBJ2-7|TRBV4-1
TGCGCCAGCAGCGGTCGGAGCGGGGGGGCTTACGAGCAGTACTTC
CASSGRSGGAYEQYF
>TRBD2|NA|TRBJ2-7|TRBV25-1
TGTGCCAGCAGTGAATATAGCGGGAAAGTTAGCGAGCAGTACTTC
CASSEYSGKVSEQYF
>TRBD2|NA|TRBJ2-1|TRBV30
TGTGCCTGGAGTCTGGGCGGGGGGGCCTTCAATGAGCAGTTCTTC
CAWSLGGGAFNEQFF
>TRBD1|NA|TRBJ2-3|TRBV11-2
TGTGCCAGCAGCTCCGCCGGGACAGTTACAGATACGCAGTATTTT
CASSSAGTVTDTQYF
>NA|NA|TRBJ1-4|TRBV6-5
TGTGCCAGCAGTTATGGGGGGGGGCTGGGGGAAAAACTGTTTTTT
CASSYGGGLGEKLFF
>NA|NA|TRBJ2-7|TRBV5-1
TGCGCCAGCAGCACCGACCTAGTGCGCGAGCAGTACTTC
CASSTDLVREQYF
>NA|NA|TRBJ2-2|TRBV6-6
TGTGCCAGCAGCCTAACTGATGGCGGGGAGCTGTTTTTT
CASSLTDGGELFF
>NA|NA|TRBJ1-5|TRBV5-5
TGTGCCAGCAGTTTGGACAGTAATCAGCCCCAGCATTTT
CASSLDSNQPQHF
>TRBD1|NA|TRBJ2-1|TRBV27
TGTGCCAGCAGTTTTGTGACAGGGGGCTTTGAGCAGTTCTTC
CASSFVTGGFEQFF
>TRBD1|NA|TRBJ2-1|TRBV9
TGTGCCAGCAGCGACGGACAGGGGTCCTACAATGAGCAGTTCTTC
CASSDGQGSYNEQFF
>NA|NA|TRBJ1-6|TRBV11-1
TGTGCCAGCAAAAGGGGAAACGACTATAATTCACCCCTCCACTTT
CASKRGNDYNSPLHF
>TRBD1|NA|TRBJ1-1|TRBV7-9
TGTGCCGAACGGAGAGCACCGGGACAGGGGGCTTCTGAAGCTTTCTTT
CAERRAPGQGASEAFF
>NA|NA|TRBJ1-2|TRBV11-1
TGTGCCAGCAGCCGAAGCGGTCCCTATGGCTACACCTTC
CASSRSGPYGYTF
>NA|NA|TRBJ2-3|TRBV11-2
TGTGCCAGCAGCTCTGCGGACAGCCGGTACACAGATACGCAGTATTTT
CASSSADSRYTDTQYF
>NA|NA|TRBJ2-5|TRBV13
TGTGCCAGCAGCCTAACCTCCGGGGAGGAAGAGACCCAGTACTTC
CASSLTSGEEETQYF
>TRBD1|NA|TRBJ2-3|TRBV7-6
TGTGCCAGCAGCCGACAGGGTGATACGCAGTATTTT
CASSRQGDTQYF
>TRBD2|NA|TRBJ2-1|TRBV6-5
TGTGCCAGTGAAGCGGGGAATGAGCAGTTCTTC
CASEAGNEQFF
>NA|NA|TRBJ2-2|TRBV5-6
TGTGCCAGCAGCTACGGGGGGGAGCTGTTTTTT
CASSYGGELFF